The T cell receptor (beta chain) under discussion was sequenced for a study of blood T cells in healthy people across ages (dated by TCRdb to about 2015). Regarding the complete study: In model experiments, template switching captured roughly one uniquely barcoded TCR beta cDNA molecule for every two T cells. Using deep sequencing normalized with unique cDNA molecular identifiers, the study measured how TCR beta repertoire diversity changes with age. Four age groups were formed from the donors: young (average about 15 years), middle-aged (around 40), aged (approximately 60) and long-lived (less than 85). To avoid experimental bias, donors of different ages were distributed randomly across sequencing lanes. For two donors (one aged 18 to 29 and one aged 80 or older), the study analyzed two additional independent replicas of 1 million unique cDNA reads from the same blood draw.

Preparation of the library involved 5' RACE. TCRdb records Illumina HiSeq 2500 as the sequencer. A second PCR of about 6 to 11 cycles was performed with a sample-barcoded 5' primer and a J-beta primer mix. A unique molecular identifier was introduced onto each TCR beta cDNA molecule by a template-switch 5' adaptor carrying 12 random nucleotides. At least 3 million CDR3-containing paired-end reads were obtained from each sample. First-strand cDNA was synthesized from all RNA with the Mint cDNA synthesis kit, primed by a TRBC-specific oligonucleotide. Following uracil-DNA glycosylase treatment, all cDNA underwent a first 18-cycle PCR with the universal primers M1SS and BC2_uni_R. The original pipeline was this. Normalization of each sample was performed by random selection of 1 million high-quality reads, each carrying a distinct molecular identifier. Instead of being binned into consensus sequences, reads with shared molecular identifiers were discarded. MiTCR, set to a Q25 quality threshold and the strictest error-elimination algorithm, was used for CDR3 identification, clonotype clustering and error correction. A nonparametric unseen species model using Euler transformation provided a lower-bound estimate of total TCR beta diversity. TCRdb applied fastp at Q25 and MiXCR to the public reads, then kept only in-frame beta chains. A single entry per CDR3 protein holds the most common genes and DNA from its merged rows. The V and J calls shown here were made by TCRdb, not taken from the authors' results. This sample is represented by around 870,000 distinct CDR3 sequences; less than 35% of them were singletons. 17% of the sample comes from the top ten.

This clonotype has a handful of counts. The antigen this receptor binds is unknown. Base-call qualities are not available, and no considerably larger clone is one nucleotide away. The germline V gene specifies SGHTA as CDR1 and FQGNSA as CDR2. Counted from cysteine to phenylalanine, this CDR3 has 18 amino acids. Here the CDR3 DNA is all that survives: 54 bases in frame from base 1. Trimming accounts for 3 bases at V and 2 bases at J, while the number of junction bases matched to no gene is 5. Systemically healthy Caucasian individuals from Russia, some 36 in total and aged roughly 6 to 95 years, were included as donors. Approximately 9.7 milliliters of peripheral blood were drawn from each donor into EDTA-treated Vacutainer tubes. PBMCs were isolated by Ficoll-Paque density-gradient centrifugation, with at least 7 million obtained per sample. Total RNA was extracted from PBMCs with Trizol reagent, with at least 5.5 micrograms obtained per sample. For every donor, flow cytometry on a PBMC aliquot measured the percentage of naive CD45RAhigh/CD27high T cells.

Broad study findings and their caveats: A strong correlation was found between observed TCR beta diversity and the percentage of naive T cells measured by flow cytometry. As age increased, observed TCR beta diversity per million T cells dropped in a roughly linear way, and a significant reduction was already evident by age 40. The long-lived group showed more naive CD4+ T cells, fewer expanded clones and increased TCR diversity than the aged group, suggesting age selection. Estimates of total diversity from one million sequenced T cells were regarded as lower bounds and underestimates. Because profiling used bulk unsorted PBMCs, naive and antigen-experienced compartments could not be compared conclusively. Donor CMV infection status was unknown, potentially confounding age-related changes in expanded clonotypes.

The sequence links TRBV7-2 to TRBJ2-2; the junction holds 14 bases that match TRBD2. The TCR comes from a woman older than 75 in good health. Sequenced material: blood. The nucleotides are TGTGCCAGCAGCTTTGGACTAGCGGGGGGCCGTAACACCGGGGAGCTGTTTTTT. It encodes CASSFGLAGGRNTGELFF.